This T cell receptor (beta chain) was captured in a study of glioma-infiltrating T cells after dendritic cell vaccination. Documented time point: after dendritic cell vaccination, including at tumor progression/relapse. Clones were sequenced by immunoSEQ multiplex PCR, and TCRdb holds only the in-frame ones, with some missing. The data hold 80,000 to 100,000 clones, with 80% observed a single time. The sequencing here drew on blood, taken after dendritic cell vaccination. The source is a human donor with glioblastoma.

CDR3 amino acids: CTSSQDTQIYEQYF. The CDR3, as DNA: TGCACCAGCAGCCAAGATACCCAGATCTACGAGCAGTACTTC. The genes are TRBV1 and TRBJ2-7; TRBD1 reflects the table's D call only, with no check against the DNA. TRBV1 is a pseudogene locus. CDR3 length: 14 residues.